This T cell receptor (beta chain) was retrieved from a study of T cell repertoires in cytomegalovirus infection. TCRdb analysed the reads with MiXCR anew, one entry per CDR3 protein. The sample holds about 310,000 distinct CDR3 sequences; 15% to 20% are singletons and the top ten take about 12%. V lost 0 bases, J lost 5 bases, and 13 bases stayed unmatched. This CDR3 comprises 18 residues. Germline V gene data show CDR1 as LGHDT and CDR2 as YNNKEL (reference sequence). The clonotype was recovered from a human donor in good health (CMV status not recorded). Some clones in this sample may be carry-over from other donors' samples. The chain links TRBV3-1 to TRBJ2-5; 9 nucleotides line up with TRBD2. The sample comprised PBMCs. The DNA for the CDR3 is TGTGCCAGCAGCCAAGATGTGCTAGCGGGGATGCCTCGGGAGACCCAGTACTTC. This gives the protein CASSQDVLAGMPRETQYF.